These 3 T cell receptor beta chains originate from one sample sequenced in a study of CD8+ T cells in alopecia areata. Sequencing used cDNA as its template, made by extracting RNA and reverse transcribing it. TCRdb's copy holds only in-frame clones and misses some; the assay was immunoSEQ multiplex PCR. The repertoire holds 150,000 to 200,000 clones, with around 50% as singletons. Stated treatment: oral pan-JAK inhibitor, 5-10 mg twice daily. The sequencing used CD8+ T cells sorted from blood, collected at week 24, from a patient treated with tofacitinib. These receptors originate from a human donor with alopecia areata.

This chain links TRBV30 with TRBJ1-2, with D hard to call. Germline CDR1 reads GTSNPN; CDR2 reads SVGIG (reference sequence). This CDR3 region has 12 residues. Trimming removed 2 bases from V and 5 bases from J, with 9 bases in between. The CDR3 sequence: CAWSMAGYGYTF. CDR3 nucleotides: TGTGCCTGGAGTATGGCTGGGTATGGCTACACCTTC.

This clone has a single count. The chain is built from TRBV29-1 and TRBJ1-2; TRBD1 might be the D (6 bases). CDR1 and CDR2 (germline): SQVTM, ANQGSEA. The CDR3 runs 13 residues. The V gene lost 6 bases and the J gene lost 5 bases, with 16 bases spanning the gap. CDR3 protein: CSVRDTELYGYTF. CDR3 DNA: TGCAGCGTCCGGGACACGGAATTATATGGCTACACCTTC. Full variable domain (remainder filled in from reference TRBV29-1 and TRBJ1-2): SAVISQKPSRDICQRGTSLTIQCQVDSQVTMMFWYRQQPGQSLTLIATANQGSEATYESGFVIDKFPISRPNLTFSTLTVSNMSPEDSSIYLCSVRDTELYGYTFGSGTRLTVV.

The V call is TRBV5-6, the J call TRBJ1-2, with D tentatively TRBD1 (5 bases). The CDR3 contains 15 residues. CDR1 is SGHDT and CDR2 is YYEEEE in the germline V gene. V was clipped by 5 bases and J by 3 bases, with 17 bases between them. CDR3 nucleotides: TGTGCCAGCAGAAATCTTTGGGGGGACGACTATGGCTACACCTTC. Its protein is CASRNLWGDDYGYTF.